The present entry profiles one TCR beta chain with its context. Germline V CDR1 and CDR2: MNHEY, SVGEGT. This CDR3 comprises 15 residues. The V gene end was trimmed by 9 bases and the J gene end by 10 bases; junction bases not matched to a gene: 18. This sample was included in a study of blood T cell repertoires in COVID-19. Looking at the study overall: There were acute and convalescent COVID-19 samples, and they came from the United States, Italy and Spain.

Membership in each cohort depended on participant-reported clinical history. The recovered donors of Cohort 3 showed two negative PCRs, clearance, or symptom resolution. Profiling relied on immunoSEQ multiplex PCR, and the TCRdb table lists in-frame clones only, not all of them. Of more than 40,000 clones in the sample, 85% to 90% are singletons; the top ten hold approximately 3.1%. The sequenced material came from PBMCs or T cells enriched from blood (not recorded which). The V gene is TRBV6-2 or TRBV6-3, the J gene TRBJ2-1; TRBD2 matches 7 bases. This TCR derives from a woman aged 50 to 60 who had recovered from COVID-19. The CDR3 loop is CASSFAGVPIREQFF. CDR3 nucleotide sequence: TGTGCCAGTAGCTTCGCGGGGGTCCCGATCAGGGAGCAGTTCTTC.